Following are 13 T cell receptor beta chains from one sample sequenced in a study of cytomegalovirus exposure and HLA in healthy donors. 13 Jbeta primers and 60 Vbeta primers were used for the PCR. Measured with immunoSEQ multiplex PCR; TCRdb has only the in-frame clones, and not every one. Seen in this sample are 130,000 to 150,000 clones; the ten most common clones hold approximately 2.5%. Sequencing was done on a sample of PBMCs. The origin of the receptors is a man in his forties in good health and CMV-seronegative.

The V call is TRBV5-1, the J call TRBJ1-4; 10 bases align to TRBD1. The CDR3 loop spans 20 amino acids. CDR1 is SGHRS and CDR2 is YFSETQ in the germline V gene. V lost 5 bases, J lost 0 bases, and 16 bases stayed unmatched. The CDR3 DNA is TGCGCCAGCAGGGAGGGGACAGGGGTTTTTGCCGGTCCAACTAATGAAAAACTGTTTTTT. This encodes CASREGTGVFAGPTNEKLFF. Variable domain in full (rest from reference TRBV5-1 and TRBJ1-4): KAGVTQTPRYLIKTRGQQVTLSCSPISGHRSVSWYQQTPGQGLQFLFEYFSETQRNKGNFPGRFSGRQFSNSRSEMNVSTLELGDSALYLCASREGTGVFAGPTNEKLFFGSGTQLSVL.

The J gene is TRBJ2-7, the V gene TRBV7-2, with D possibly being TRBD2 (6 bases). Germline V gene data show CDR1 as SGHTA and CDR2 as FQGNSA. The V and J ends lost 5 bases and 3 bases respectively, with 14 bases between them. The CDR3 consists of 14 residues. The CDR3 is CASSRPGGFYEQYF. In DNA form, the CDR3 reads TGTGCCAGCAGCCGTCCCGGAGGGTTCTACGAGCAGTACTTC.

The chain employs TRBV4-3 and TRBJ2-1; 10 bases fit TRBD2. Losses at the gene ends were 3 bases for V and 12 bases for J; bases not matched to a gene: 5. The CDR3 sequence is 13 residues long. Germline CDR1 is LGHNA and CDR2 is YSLEER. DNA of the CDR3: TGCGCCAGCAGCCACGTCTCTAGCGGGAGGCAGTTCTTC. Its protein is CASSHVSSGRQFF.

The chain links TRBV11-2 to TRBJ1-2, with 10 positions matching TRBD1. This CDR3 has 17 amino acids. Germline V gene sequence: CDR1 SGHAT, CDR2 FQNNGV. Trimming removed 5 bases from V and 3 bases from J; junction bases left unmatched: 12. CDR3 DNA sequence: TGTGCCAGCAGCCCCTTCCCGGGACAGGGGTACGACTATGGCTACACCTTC. Amino acids: CASSPFPGQGYDYGYTF.

This rearrangement joins TRBV4-1 to TRBJ1-4, with 10 bases fitting TRBD1. Looked up from germline, CDR1 is MGHRA and CDR2 is YSYEKL. Trimming at V came to 5 bases and at J to 10 bases, leaving 7 bases not matched to a gene. The CDR3 is made up of 14 amino acids. CDR3 sequence: CASSSGQGTGKLFF. CDR3 DNA: TGCGCCAGCAGCTCGGGACAGGGGACGGGAAAACTGTTTTTT.

This chain connects TRBV6-5 to TRBJ2-5; TRBD2 matches at 9 bases. J gave up 2 bases and V 2 bases, and 6 bases lay outside the gene matches. The germline V gene encodes CDR1 MNHEY and CDR2 SVGAGI. This CDR3 comprises 16 residues. The CDR3 DNA sequence: TGTGCCAGCAGTTACGGGTACAGCGGGGGGCAAGAGACCCAGTACTTC. It yields the protein CASSYGYSGGQETQYF.

The rearrangement joins TRBV7-9 to TRBJ1-5, with D uncertain. Trimming pared 3 bases from V and 0 bases from J, leaving 15 bases between. Germline V gene sequence: CDR1 SEHNR, CDR2 FQNEAQ (reference sequence). The CDR3 has 17 residues. As DNA, the CDR3 is TGTGCCAGCAGCTTTACGGGGTCAGACTATAGCAATCAGCCCCAGCATTTT. Encoded protein: CASSFTGSDYSNQPQHF.

The chain combines TRBV7-9 with TRBJ2-4; TRBD2 is a possible D gene (6 bases). V lost 5 bases to trimming and J lost 7 bases, with 24 bases between them. The CDR3 is made up of 17 amino acids. Looked up from germline, CDR1 is SEHNR and CDR2 is FQNEAQ (reference sequence). CDR3 amino acids: CASSTRLGADGSNIQYF. The CDR3 nucleotides read TGTGCCAGCAGCACTCGACTAGGGGCGGACGGGAGTAACATTCAGTACTTC.

V and J are TRBV10-3 and TRBJ2-2, with 7 bases aligning to TRBD1. Per germline, CDR1 ENHRY and CDR2 SYGVKD. The CDR3 spans 16 residues. After removal of 1 base from V and 0 bases from J, the junction contained 2 bases not matched to a gene. This CDR3 is CAISELGTANTGELFF. CDR3 DNA sequence: TGTGCCATCAGTGAGTTGGGGACAGCGAACACCGGGGAGCTGTTTTTT.

The J gene is TRBJ2-7, the V gene TRBV5-8, with D perhaps matching TRBD1 (6 bases). V was shortened by 2 bases and J by 0 bases, with 9 bases between the two germline ends. Germline-derived CDR1 and CDR2 are SGHTS and YDEGEE. CDR3 length equals 14 residues. CDR3 residues: CASSFQGYSYEQYF. CDR3 bases: TGTGCCAGCAGCTTCCAGGGGTACTCCTACGAGCAGTACTTC.

The rearrangement links TRBV25-1 to TRBJ1-5; the D gene is possibly TRBD1 (6 bases). This CDR3 region has 13 residues. Germline lookup yields CDR1 MGHDK and CDR2 SYGVNS. The germline V and J ends were trimmed by 7 bases and 2 bases, with 9 bases remaining between them. The CDR3 nucleotides read TGTGCCAGCAAGGGGGTTGGCAATCAGCCCCAGCATTTT. This sequence encodes CASKGVGNQPQHF. Complete variable domain (other parts from reference TRBV25-1 and TRBJ1-5): EADIYQTPRYLVIGTGKKITLECSQTMGHDKMYWYQQDPGMELHLIHYSYGVNSTEKGDLSSESTVSRIRTEHFPLTLESARPSHTSQYLCASKGVGNQPQHFGDGTRLSIL.

V is TRBV7-9 and J is TRBJ2-7; D is possibly TRBD2 (7 bases). Trimming took off 5 bases at V and 7 bases at J, with 18 bases between the two ends. CDR1 is SEHNR and CDR2 is FQNEAQ in the germline V gene (reference sequence). This CDR3 has 14 residues. The CDR3 spells CASSRRAGADEQYF. Here the CDR3 DNA reads TGTGCCAGCAGCCGCCGGGCGGGGGCCGATGAGCAGTACTTC. The variable domain in full, with the rest retrieved from reference TRBV7-9 and TRBJ2-7, is DTGVSQNPRHKITKRGQNVTFRCDPISEHNRLYWYRQTLGQGPEFLTYFQNEAQLEKSRLLSDRFSAERPKGSFSTLEIQRTEQGDSAMYLCASSRRAGADEQYFGPGTRLTVT.

The V gene is TRBV6-5, the J gene TRBJ1-2; D not certain. The V end was cut by 5 bases, the J end by 5 bases, with 18 bases between. The germline V gene has CDR1 MNHEY and CDR2 SVGAGI. The length of the CDR3 is 15 residues. CDR3 sequence: CASSPLTRELYGYTF. DNA of the CDR3: TGTGCCAGCAGTCCTCTTACTAGGGAGCTTTATGGCTACACCTTC.